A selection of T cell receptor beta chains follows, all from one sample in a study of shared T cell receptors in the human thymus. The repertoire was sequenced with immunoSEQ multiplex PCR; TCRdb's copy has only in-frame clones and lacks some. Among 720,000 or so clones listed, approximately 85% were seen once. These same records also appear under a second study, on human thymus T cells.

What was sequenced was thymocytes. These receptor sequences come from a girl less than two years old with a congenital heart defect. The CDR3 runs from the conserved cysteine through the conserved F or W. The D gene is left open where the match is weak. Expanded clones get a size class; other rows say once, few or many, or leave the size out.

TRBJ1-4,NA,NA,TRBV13,CASSSGGAANEKLFF,TGTGCCAGCAGCTCCGGGGGGGCAGCTAATGAAAAACTGTTTTTT
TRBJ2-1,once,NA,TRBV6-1,CASGLWGGRYNEQFF,TGTGCCAGCGGTCTCTGGGGGGGCCGGTACAATGAGCAGTTCTTC
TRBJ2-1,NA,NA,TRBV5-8,CAPRAVDEQFF,TGTGCCCCTCGAGCGGTCGATGAGCAGTTCTTC
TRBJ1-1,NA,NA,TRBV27,CASRREATTEAFF,TGTGCCAGCAGAAGAGAGGCTACTACTGAAGCTTTCTTT
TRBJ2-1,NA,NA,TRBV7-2,CASSFAGSGYNEQFF,TGTGCCAGCAGCTTTGCCGGCTCGGGTTACAATGAGCAGTTCTTC
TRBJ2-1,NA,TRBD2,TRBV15,CATSRDGLGLAGRSSYNEQFF,TGTGCCACCAGCAGAGATGGGCTGGGACTAGCGGGGAGGAGCTCCTACAATGAGCAGTTCTTC
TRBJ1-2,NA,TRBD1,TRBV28,CASSPFDRAYGYTF,TGTGCCAGCAGTCCGTTCGACAGGGCCTATGGCTACACCTTC
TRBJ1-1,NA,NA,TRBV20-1,CSAGQYTEAFF,TGCAGTGCTGGACAGTACACTGAAGCTTTCTTT
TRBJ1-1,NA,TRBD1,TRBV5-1,CASSPGQGVFITEAFF,TGCGCCAGCAGCCCGGGACAGGGGGTCTTTATCACTGAAGCTTTCTTT
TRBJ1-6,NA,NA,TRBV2,CASSVQGGNSPLHF,TGTGCCAGCAGTGTGCAGGGTGGAAATTCACCCCTCCACTTT
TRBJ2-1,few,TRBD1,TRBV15,CATSGRTGGPYNEQFF,TGTGCCACCAGCGGACGCACAGGGGGGCCATACAATGAGCAGTTCTTC